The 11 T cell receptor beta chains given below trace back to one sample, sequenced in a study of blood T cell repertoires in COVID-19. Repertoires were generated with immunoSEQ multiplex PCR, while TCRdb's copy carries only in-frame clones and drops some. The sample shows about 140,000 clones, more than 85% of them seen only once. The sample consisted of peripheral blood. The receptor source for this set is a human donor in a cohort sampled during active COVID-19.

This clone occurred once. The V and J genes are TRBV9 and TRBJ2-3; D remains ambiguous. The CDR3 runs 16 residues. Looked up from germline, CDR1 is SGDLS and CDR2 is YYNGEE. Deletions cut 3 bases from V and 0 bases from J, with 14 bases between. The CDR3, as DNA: TGTGCCAGCAGCGCCCGAGCCAGCGCTAGCACAGATACGCAGTATTTT. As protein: CASSARASASTDTQYF.

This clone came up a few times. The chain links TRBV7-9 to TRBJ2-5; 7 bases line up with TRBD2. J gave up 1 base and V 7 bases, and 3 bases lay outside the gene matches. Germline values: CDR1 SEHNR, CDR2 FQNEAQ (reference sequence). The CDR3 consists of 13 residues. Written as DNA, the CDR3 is TGTGCCAGCACGCGGGGGTCCCAAGAGACCCAGTACTTC. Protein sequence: CASTRGSQETQYF.

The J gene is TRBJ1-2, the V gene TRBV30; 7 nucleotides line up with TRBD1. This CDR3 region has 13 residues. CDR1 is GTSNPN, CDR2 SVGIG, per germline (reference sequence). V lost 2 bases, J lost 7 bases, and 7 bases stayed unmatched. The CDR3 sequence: CAWSPDREAGYTF. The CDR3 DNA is TGTGCCTGGAGTCCAGACAGGGAGGCTGGCTACACCTTC.

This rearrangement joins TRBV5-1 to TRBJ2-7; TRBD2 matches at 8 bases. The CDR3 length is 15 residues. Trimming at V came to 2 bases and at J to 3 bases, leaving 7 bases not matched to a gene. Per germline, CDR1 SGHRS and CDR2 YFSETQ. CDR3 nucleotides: TGCGCCAGCAGCTTCGGGGGGGCGCTGGACTACGAGCAGTACTTC. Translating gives CASSFGGALDYEQYF. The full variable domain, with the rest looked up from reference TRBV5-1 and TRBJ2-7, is KAGVTQTPRYLIKTRGQQVTLSCSPISGHRSVSWYQQTPGQGLQFLFEYFSETQRNKGNFPGRFSGRQFSNSRSEMNVSTLELGDSALYLCASSFGGALDYEQYFGPGTRLTVT.

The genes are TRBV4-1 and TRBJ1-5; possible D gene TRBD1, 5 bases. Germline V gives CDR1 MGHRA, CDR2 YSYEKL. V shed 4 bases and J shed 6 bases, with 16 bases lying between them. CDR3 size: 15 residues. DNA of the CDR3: TGCGCCAGCAGCCTCGGGAGGTGGGGGGGTCAGCCCCAGCATTTT. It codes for CASSLGRWGGQPQHF.

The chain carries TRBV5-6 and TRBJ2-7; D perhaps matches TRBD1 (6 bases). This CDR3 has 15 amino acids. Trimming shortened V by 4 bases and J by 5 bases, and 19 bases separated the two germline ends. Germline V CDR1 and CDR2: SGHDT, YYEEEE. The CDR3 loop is CASSHGTPPMHEQYF. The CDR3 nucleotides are TGTGCCAGCAGCCACGGGACACCCCCTATGCACGAGCAGTACTTC.

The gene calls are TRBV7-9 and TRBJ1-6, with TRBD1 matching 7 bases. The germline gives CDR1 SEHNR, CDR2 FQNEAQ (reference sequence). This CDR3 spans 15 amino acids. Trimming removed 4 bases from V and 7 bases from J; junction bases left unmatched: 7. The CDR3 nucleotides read TGTGCCAGCAGCTCGCCCGGGACAGAGAATTCACCCCTCCACTTT. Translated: CASSSPGTENSPLHF.

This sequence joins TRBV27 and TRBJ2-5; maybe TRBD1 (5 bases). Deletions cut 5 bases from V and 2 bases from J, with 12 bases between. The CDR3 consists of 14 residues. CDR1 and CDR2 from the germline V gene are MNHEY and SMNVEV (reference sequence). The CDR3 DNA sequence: TGTGCCAGCAGTCTTGACAGCGCTCAAGAGACCCAGTACTTC. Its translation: CASSLDSAQETQYF.

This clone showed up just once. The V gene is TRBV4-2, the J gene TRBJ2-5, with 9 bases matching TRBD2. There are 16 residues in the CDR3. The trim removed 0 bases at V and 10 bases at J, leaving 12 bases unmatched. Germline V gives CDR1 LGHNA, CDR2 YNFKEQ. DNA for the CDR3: TGTGCCAGCAGCCAAGAACCAGCGGGGGGCCCCCGGGACCAGTACTTC. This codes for CASSQEPAGGPRDQYF.

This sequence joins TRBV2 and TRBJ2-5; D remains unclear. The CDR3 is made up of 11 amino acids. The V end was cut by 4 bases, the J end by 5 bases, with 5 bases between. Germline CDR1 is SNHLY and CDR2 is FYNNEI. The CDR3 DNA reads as TGTGCCAGCAGTGTCCATGAGACCCAGTACTTC. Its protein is CASSVHETQYF.

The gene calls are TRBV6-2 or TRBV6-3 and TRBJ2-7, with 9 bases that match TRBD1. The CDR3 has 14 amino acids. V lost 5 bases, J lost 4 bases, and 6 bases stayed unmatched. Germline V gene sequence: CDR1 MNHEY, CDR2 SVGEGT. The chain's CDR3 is CASSPRDRDYEQYF. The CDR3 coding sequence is TGTGCCAGCAGTCCCCGGGACAGGGATTACGAGCAGTACTTC.